Listed below are T cell receptor beta chains from one sample, sequenced in a study of blood T cell repertoires in COVID-19. Sequenced by immunoSEQ multiplex PCR; TCRdb stores in-frame clones only, minus some. This table has roughly 330,000 clones, nearly 90% appearing once. Sequenced material: PBMCs or T cells enriched from blood (not recorded which). Receptors originate from a woman in her 30s who had recovered from COVID-19. Both conserved end residues are part of each CDR3. The D gene is left open where the match is weak.

v_call	d_call	j_call	cdr3_aa
TRBV5-4	-	TRBJ1-1	CASSSDQGSTEAFF
TRBV29-1	TRBD1	TRBJ1-2	CSVLQGAREYGYTF
TRBV27	-	TRBJ1-2	CASSLQGLGNYGYTF
TRBV5-6	TRBD1	TRBJ1-2	CASSFGTGGSYGYTF
TRBV5-1	-	TRBJ1-5	CASSLGNGGQPQHF
TRBV7-8	-	TRBJ1-5	CASSPVGPLGNQPQHF
TRBV4-1	TRBD2	TRBJ2-2	CASSQVGLAHDQLFF
TRBV19	TRBD1	TRBJ1-4	CASSIDRGREKLFF
TRBV7-2	-	TRBJ2-5	CASSPNRETQYF
TRBV5-6	TRBD1	TRBJ1-6	CASSLEGALSPLHF
TRBV2	TRBD1	TRBJ2-1	CASTFRGTGGSNEQFF
TRBV7-9	TRBD1	TRBJ1-4	CASSPDVQGGEKLFF
TRBV7-2	TRBD2	TRBJ2-5	CASSSRYSGGQETQYF
TRBV9	-	TRBJ2-7	CASSPAGYEQYF
TRBV5-1	TRBD1	TRBJ1-1	CASSQGDRGTTEAFF
TRBV30	-	TRBJ1-6	CAWSVLWSSYNSPLHF
TRBV27	-	TRBJ1-1	CASSTSTENTEAFF
TRBV15	-	TRBJ1-4	CATSILRGENEKLFF
TRBV4-1	TRBD1	TRBJ2-3	CASSHTTGASGDTQYF
TRBV2	-	TRBJ1-2	CASSDRGGDYGYTF
TRBV10-3	TRBD1	TRBJ1-5	CAISESTGGLQPQHF
TRBV13	-	TRBJ2-5	CASRGGTQETQYF
TRBV5-1	TRBD1	TRBJ1-1	CASSRTGDNTEAFF
TRBV4-2	TRBD1	TRBJ1-2	CASSHPGTGGLGYTF
TRBV29-1	TRBD1	TRBJ1-1	CSAVMGQSNTEAFF